What follows describes a single T cell receptor beta chain. The germline gives CDR1 SGHNT, CDR2 YYREEE (reference sequence). CDR3 length equals 17 residues. V was pared by 4 bases and J by 4 bases, with 12 bases of the junction left unmatched. This sample is drawn from a study of blood T cell repertoires in COVID-19. Profiled with immunoSEQ multiplex PCR; TCRdb holds only in-frame clones, not every one. The sample has around 260,000 clones; over 80% are singletons. J is TRBJ2-1 and V is TRBV5-4, with TRBD2 matching over 9 bases. The source is a woman in her seventies with COVID-19, enrolled during active disease. The sequencing input was peripheral blood. The CDR3 DNA reads as TGTGCCAGCAGCCAACAGAAGCTAGCGGGGTTATACAATGAGCAGTTCTTC. It codes for CASSQQKLAGLYNEQFF.